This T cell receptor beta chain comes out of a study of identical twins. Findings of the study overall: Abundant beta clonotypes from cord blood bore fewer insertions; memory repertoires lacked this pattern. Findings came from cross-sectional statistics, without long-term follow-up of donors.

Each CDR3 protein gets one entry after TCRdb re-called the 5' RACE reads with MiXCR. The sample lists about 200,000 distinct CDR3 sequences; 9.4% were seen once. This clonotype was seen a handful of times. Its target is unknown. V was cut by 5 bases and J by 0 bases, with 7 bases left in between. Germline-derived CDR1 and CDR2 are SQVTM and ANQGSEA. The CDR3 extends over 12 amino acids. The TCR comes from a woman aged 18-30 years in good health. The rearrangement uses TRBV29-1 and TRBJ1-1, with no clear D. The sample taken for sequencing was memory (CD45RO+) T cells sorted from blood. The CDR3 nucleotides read TGCAGCGTTCTCCAGTTGAACACTGAAGCTTTCTTT. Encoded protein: CSVLQLNTEAFF.